The present entry profiles one T cell receptor (beta chain) with its context. Its target is not known. This sample was included in a study of CD8+ T cells in alopecia areata. On the study more broadly: Treated patients took oral tofacitinib at 5 to 10 mg twice daily. Points from the study as a whole: Elevated clonality characterized lesional scalp relative to normal scalp, particularly in alopecia totalis/universalis.

The treatment is: oral pan-JAK inhibitor, 5-10 mg twice daily. cDNA prepared by RNA extraction and subsequent reverse transcription served as the template for sequencing. The repertoire was sequenced with immunoSEQ multiplex PCR; TCRdb's copy has only in-frame clones and lacks some. The top ten hold about 2.6% of the sample, which has more than 200,000 clones, 40% to 45% seen once. The germline V gene encodes CDR1 GTSNPN and CDR2 SVGIG (reference sequence). With 0 bases removed from V and 8 bases from J, the gap between germline ends came to 16 bases. The CDR3 length is 15 residues. The receptor was derived from a human donor with alopecia areata. The chain carries TRBV30 and TRBJ1-4; TRBD1 is a possible D gene (6 bases). The sample consisted of CD4+ T cells sorted from blood, taken around week 36, from a patient treated with tofacitinib. The CDR3 here is CAWSVRDTLREKLFF. CDR3 DNA: TGTGCCTGGAGTGTGCGGGACACCCTCAGGGAAAAACTGTTTTTT.